These 25 T cell receptor beta chains were sequenced from one sample in a study of T-cell reconstitution after alpha-beta-depleted transplantation in children. Library preparation (for TCRbeta) was performed with unique molecular identifiers. TCRdb re-derived calls from the PCR reads in MiXCR, one entry per CDR3 protein. The repertoire holds some 830,000 distinct CDR3 sequences, with about 15% as singletons. This material consisted of PBMCs, mostly from graft donor cells, taken 360 days after TCRalphabeta/CD19-depleted stem cell transplant. These receptors were obtained from a male patient between 10 and 17 years old who had a stem cell transplant for acute lymphoblastic leukemia, so the T cells may come from the graft donor.

In this sample, this clonotype turned up once. The chain recombines TRBV2 with TRBJ2-2; D possibly corresponds to TRBD2 (6 bases). The CDR3 has 13 residues. Germline assignment: CDR1 SNHLY and CDR2 FYNNEI. V shed 7 bases and J shed 5 bases, with 11 bases lying between them. DNA for the CDR3: TGTGCCAGCACCGGGAGCCAGACCGGGGAGCTGTTTTTT. Residues: CASTGSQTGELFF.

This clonotype was seen repeatedly, ten times or more. The chain employs TRBV7-8 and TRBJ1-1; 7 bases match TRBD1. In germline, CDR1 is SGHVS, CDR2 FQNEAQ. The CDR3 is 15 amino acids. Trimming cost V 4 bases and J 0 bases; bases outside gene matches: 5. The CDR3 DNA reads TGTGCCAGCAGCTCCCCGACAGGGCTGAACACTGAAGCTTTCTTT. As protein: CASSSPTGLNTEAFF.

This clonotype was recorded a few times. The rearrangement uses TRBV29-1 and TRBJ2-7; TRBD1 matches 7 bases. The germline gives CDR1 SQVTM, CDR2 ANQGSEA. This CDR3 contains 13 residues. Unmatched junction bases numbered 4, after V lost 5 bases and J lost 0 bases. CDR3 residues: CSVIDRDSYEQYF. The CDR3 DNA is TGCAGCGTTATTGACAGGGACTCCTACGAGCAGTACTTC.

This clonotype turned up a few times. The rearrangement uses TRBV5-1 and TRBJ2-1; no definite D call. V shed 2 bases and J shed 9 bases, with 12 bases lying between them. This CDR3 is 13 amino acids long. Looked up from germline, CDR1 is SGHRS and CDR2 is YFSETQ. The CDR3 here is CASSFGPRIEQFF. The CDR3 coding sequence is TGCGCCAGCAGCTTCGGCCCCCGGATTGAGCAGTTCTTC. The whole variable domain, filled in from reference TRBV5-1 and TRBJ2-1, reads KAGVTQTPRYLIKTRGQQVTLSCSPISGHRSVSWYQQTPGQGLQFLFEYFSETQRNKGNFPGRFSGRQFSNSRSEMNVSTLELGDSALYLCASSFGPRIEQFFGPGTRLTVL.

The rearrangement uses TRBV20-1 and TRBJ2-1; 10 bases agree with TRBD2. CDR3 size: 14 residues. Trimming removed 6 bases from V and 2 bases from J; junction bases left unmatched: 4. Germline V gives CDR1 DFQATT, CDR2 SNEGSKA (reference sequence). CDR3 nucleotides: TGCAGTGCCCCTACTAGCGGGACCTACAATGAGCAGTTCTTC. It encodes CSAPTSGTYNEQFF.

In its sample, this clonotype was seen a few times. In DNA form, the CDR3 reads TGTGCCAGCAGCAGGCACCCACGAGGCGTGGACTACGAGCAGTACTTC. Protein product: CASSRHPRGVDYEQYF. This rearrangement joins TRBV7-3 to TRBJ2-7; no reliable D call. V dropped 5 bases and J dropped 3 bases, with 20 bases sitting between them. CDR3 length: 16 amino acids. Germline V lookup: CDR1 SGHTA, CDR2 FQGTGA.

Ten or more counts support this clonotype. CDR3 sequence: CASSLSVGYEQYF. The CDR3 region has the DNA TGTGCCAGCAGTTTATCGGTGGGCTACGAGCAGTACTTC. The chain employs TRBV27 and TRBJ2-7; D is unclear. The V end lost 0 bases, the J end lost 3 bases, and 6 bases lay between the germline ends. In germline, CDR1 is MNHEY, CDR2 SMNVEV (reference sequence). The CDR3 covers 13 residues.

This clonotype has only a few counts. The genes are TRBV2 and TRBJ2-5; possibly TRBD1 for D (5 bases). CDR1 SNHLY and CDR2 FYNNEI come from the germline V gene. The V end was cut by 6 bases, the J end by 5 bases, with 10 bases between. The length of the CDR3 is 12 residues. The CDR3 reads CASRAGSETQYF. For the CDR3, the DNA is TGTGCCAGCAGAGCAGGGTCCGAGACCCAGTACTTC.

This clonotype occurred a few times. This chain connects TRBV20-1 to TRBJ2-3; 8 bases fit TRBD1. CDR1 and CDR2 from the germline V gene are DFQATT and SNEGSKA (reference sequence). The CDR3 consists of 15 residues. J lost 2 bases, V lost 5 bases, and 9 bases had no gene match. CDR3 coding DNA: TGCAGTGCTTACAGGGGGGCCACAGTCACAGATACGCAGTATTTT. Its translation is CSAYRGATVTDTQYF.

This clonotype was detected many times. The chain combines TRBV5-1 with TRBJ1-2, with a weak D call TRBD1 (6 bases). The CDR3 totals 14 residues. Germline V gene data show CDR1 as SGHRS and CDR2 as YFSETQ. V dropped 1 base and J dropped 5 bases, with 12 bases sitting between them. DNA for the CDR3: TGCGCCAGCAGCTTGCAAACAGGGCGGTATGGCTACACCTTC. This gives the protein CASSLQTGRYGYTF.

CDR3 residues: CASSLASGNVRTQYF. For the CDR3, the DNA is TGTGCCAGCAGTTTAGCGTCAGGGAACGTACGGACCCAGTACTTC. The chain is built from TRBV12-3 or TRBV12-4 and TRBJ2-5; D is perhaps TRBD1 (5 bases). V was shortened by 0 bases and J by 7 bases, with 15 bases between the two germline ends. CDR3 length: 15 amino acids.

The rearrangement uses TRBV5-1 and TRBJ2-7; possibly TRBD2 for D (5 bases). The CDR3 consists of 15 residues. Trimming left V 0 bases short and J 0 bases short, with 10 bases between. CDR1 and CDR2 from the germline V gene are SGHRS and YFSETQ. CDR3 DNA: TGCGCCAGCAGCTTGGTCGGGATCGGCTCCTACGAGCAGTACTTC. Translated: CASSLVGIGSYEQYF.

This clonotype was counted at least ten times. The genes are TRBV6-1 and TRBJ2-1; 9 bases match TRBD2. There are 16 residues in the CDR3. Germline-derived CDR1 and CDR2 are MNHNS and SASEGT. With 5 bases clipped from V and 2 bases from J, the junction kept 7 bases outside the gene matches. For the CDR3, the DNA is TGTGCCAGCAGTCTTTTTAGCGGGAGCCCCTACAATGAGCAGTTCTTC. Its translation is CASSLFSGSPYNEQFF.

This clonotype has a handful of counts. V gene TRBV10-3 combines with J gene TRBJ2-2, with 8 bases that match TRBD1. This CDR3 is built from 14 residues. Germline CDR1 and CDR2: ENHRY and SYGVKD. V lost 10 bases to trimming and J lost 5 bases; unmatched junction nucleotides: 9. In nucleotides, the CDR3 is TGTGCCACGTGGACAGGGCGATATACCGGGGAGCTGTTTTTT. This sequence encodes CATWTGRYTGELFF.

The genes are TRBV13 and TRBJ2-3; D possibly corresponds to TRBD1 (6 bases). Looked up from germline, CDR1 is PRHDT and CDR2 is FYEKMQ (reference sequence). V shed 2 bases and J shed 6 bases, with 21 bases lying between them. This CDR3 contains 17 residues. CDR3 sequence: CASSLRVRGKTGDTQYF. The CDR3 DNA sequence: TGTGCCAGCAGCTTACGTGTCAGGGGCAAGACTGGGGATACGCAGTATTTT.

This clonotype was recorded a few times. The chain links TRBV5-1 to TRBJ2-1; 13 bases agree with TRBD2. The CDR3 contains 15 residues. Germline V CDR1 and CDR2: SGHRS, YFSETQ. The ends lost 4 bases at V and 6 bases at J; junction bases unmatched: 4. The CDR3 DNA reads TGCGCCAGCAGCCCGTGGACTAGCGGGAGCAATGAGCAGTTCTTC. Protein sequence: CASSPWTSGSNEQFF.

The table lists this clonotype with a count of one. The chain employs TRBV6-2 or TRBV6-3 and TRBJ2-3; 10 bases are shared with TRBD2. The V gene's germline CDR1 is MNHEY and CDR2 SVGEGT. The ends lost 5 bases at V and 6 bases at J; junction bases unmatched: 23. The CDR3 runs to 20 residues. Here the CDR3 reads CASSPQGGIRAGGPPDTQYF. For the CDR3, the DNA is TGTGCCAGCAGTCCCCAGGGGGGGATTCGAGCGGGAGGGCCACCCGATACGCAGTATTTT.

This clonotype occurred many times. This sequence joins TRBV20-1 and TRBJ2-7; D is ambiguous. V was trimmed by 3 bases and J by 3 bases, leaving 6 bases between them. The germline V gene encodes CDR1 DFQATT and CDR2 SNEGSKA (reference sequence). The CDR3 runs to 11 residues. CDR3 sequence: CSASSYYEQYF. The CDR3 DNA reads as TGCAGTGCTAGCTCATACTACGAGCAGTACTTC.

This clonotype was counted only a few times. The DNA for the CDR3 is TGTGCCAGCAGTTTGTATGAACCCTCCTACAATGAGCAGTTCTTC. Translating gives CASSLYEPSYNEQFF. J is TRBJ2-1 and V is TRBV12-3 or TRBV12-4; D unresolved. The V gene lost 3 bases and the J gene lost 0 bases, with 9 bases spanning the gap. The CDR3 covers 15 residues.

The chain uses TRBV20-1 and TRBJ2-5, with D tentatively TRBD2 (6 bases). Between the trimmed V and J ends, which lost 6 bases and 1 base, there was a span of 12 bases. This CDR3 is 13 amino acids long. CDR1 and CDR2 from the germline V gene are DFQATT and SNEGSKA (reference sequence). CDR3 loop: CSAPTSAQETQYF. For the CDR3, the DNA is TGCAGTGCCCCGACTAGTGCCCAAGAGACCCAGTACTTC.

This clonotype has more than one count but fewer than ten. The chain couples TRBV5-1 to TRBJ2-1, with TRBD1 matching 7 bases. Looked up from germline, CDR1 is SGHRS and CDR2 is YFSETQ. The CDR3 covers 13 residues. V shed 0 bases and J 15 bases; nucleotides not matched to a gene: 9. Here the CDR3 DNA reads TGCGCCAGCAGCTTGGGCGACAGGGCGACGGGGTTCTTC. Encoded protein: CASSLGDRATGFF. The complete variable domain, with remaining parts taken from reference TRBV5-1 and TRBJ2-1, reads KAGVTQTPRYLIKTRGQQVTLSCSPISGHRSVSWYQQTPGQGLQFLFEYFSETQRNKGNFPGRFSGRQFSNSRSEMNVSTLELGDSALYLCASSLGDRATGFFGPGTRLTVL.

This clonotype was seen a handful of times. The chain combines TRBV2 with TRBJ2-2; weak D call: TRBD2 (5 bases). The germline V and J ends were trimmed by 7 bases and 2 bases, with 14 bases remaining between them. This CDR3 comprises 15 residues. Germline V gene lookup returns CDR1 SNHLY and CDR2 FYNNEI. DNA for the CDR3: TGTGCCAGCATCGGAGGAAAGTTCAACACCGGGGAGCTGTTTTTT. This sequence encodes CASIGGKFNTGELFF.

This clonotype was detected a few times. The rearrangement joins TRBV20-1 to TRBJ2-7; D gene ambiguous. Germline-derived CDR1 and CDR2 are DFQATT and SNEGSKA (reference sequence). V lost 6 bases to trimming and J lost 2 bases, with 14 bases between them. This CDR3 is 13 amino acids long. The CDR3 protein is CSAPPDGTYEQYF. For the CDR3, the DNA is TGCAGTGCCCCCCCCGACGGCACCTACGAGCAGTACTTC.

This clonotype showed up many times. V and J are TRBV24-1 and TRBJ2-1; 7 bases match TRBD2. V lost 4 bases to trimming and J lost 4 bases; unmatched junction nucleotides: 9. The CDR3 loop spans 16 amino acids. Germline V gives CDR1 KGHDR, CDR2 SFDVKD. The DNA for the CDR3 is TGTGCCACCAGTGACTCCGGGGAGGGACTTTACAATGAGCAGTTCTTC. Encoded protein: CATSDSGEGLYNEQFF.

For this clonotype: One base away lies a much larger clone, so this may be a sequencing read error. The CDR3 does not end in the conserved phenylalanine or tryptophan, so this is likely a read error. This sequence joins TRBV6-5 and TRBJ1-1; weak D call: TRBD1 (6 bases). The CDR3 totals 15 residues. The germline V and J ends were trimmed by 0 bases and 4 bases, with 12 bases remaining between them. Germline CDR1 is MNHEY and CDR2 is SVGAGI. Here the CDR3 reads CASSYSVGGGTEAFI. CDR3 in DNA: TGTGCCAGCAGTTACTCCGTCGGGGGCGGCACTGAAGCTTTCATT.